This T cell receptor (beta chain) was recovered during a study of CD8 T cells in Susac syndrome (dated by TCRdb to between 2018 and 2021). Study-wide context: The study used repertoire sequencing to test whether antigen drove CD8+ T cell activation and differentiation in Susac syndrome.

The CDR3, cysteine through phenylalanine, is 16 amino acids long. CDR3 DNA only is kept here, 48 bases in frame from base 1. Reading the germline V gene gives CDR1 MNHEY and CDR2 SVGAGI. The junction shows trimming of 4 bases on V and 6 bases on J, and the gene matches do not reach 7 bases of it. High-throughput TCR beta sequencing profiled peripheral blood CD8+ and CD4+ T cells from healthy donors, Susac syndrome patients and multiple sclerosis patients. Healthy donors were included as age- and sex-matched controls. Bulk CD8+ and CD4+ T cells were purified by magnetic negative isolation, whereas CD8+ TEMRA cells were enriched by FACS. Blood was drawn into EDTA tubes, processed within 24 hours, and PBMCs were isolated by density gradient centrifugation. PBMCs destined for TCR sequencing were cryopreserved in liquid nitrogen and later thawed in a 37 °C water bath. Purity of sorted or isolated CD4+, CD8+ and CD8+ TEMRA cells was at least 90%.

For this clonotype: The clone's antigen remains unknown. Per-base quality was not reported, and no clone a single base away is much larger than it.

RNA was extracted using the RNeasy kit, and roughly 0.5 to 1 microgram was reverse transcribed with random hexamers. TCR beta CDR3 regions were amplified with the immunoSEQ multiplex PCR assay covering 54 Vbeta and 13 Jbeta segments. PCR amplification bias was corrected by using a synthetic template baseline for primer optimization and computational correction. The paper's processing steps were these. Only productive sequences were kept, with reads annotated to V, D and J genes according to IMGT and analyzed in immunoSEQ Analyzer. Clonality was calculated as one minus the Shannon entropy normalized by log2 of the number of productive unique sequences. For each patient and control, public and private clones were evaluated among the 100 most prevalent clones. Clones were defined as Susac-specific when absent from the healthy and MS cohorts, from some 1,100 published viral clones and from other ImmuneACCESS disease sequences. The raw public data were reprocessed by TCRdb itself: fastp quality trimming at Q25, MiXCR clonotype calling, in-frame beta chains only. Rows are unified per CDR3 protein, each entry keeping the most common DNA and genes. TCRdb assigned the V and J calls; the authors' analysis was not used. This sample holds about 150,000 distinct CDR3 sequences; about 91% were observed only once. Around 0.087% of the sample comes from the top ten.

Beyond this particular receptor, the publication reports: The number of individuals in the TCR sequencing and HLA analysis was acknowledged as relatively small.

Specimen: CD4+ T cells from PBMCs. The receptor was derived from a human donor in good health. This chain joins TRBV6-5 to TRBJ2-3; 13 bases in the junction line up with TRBD2. At the DNA level, the sequence is TGTGCCAGCAGTTCCCCCGGGACTAGCGGGACGGATACGCAGTATTTT. Its protein reads: CASSSPGTSGTDTQYF.